The present T cell receptor (beta chain) was sequenced within a study of siplizumab effects on memory and regulatory T cells. Unstimulated naive, memory, effector memory and TEMRA subsets from a few donor pairs underwent sequencing. With regard to this clone: Its antigen remains unknown.

TCRdb's table, derived via immunoSEQ multiplex PCR, lists solely in-frame clones and lacks some. The data contain about 50,000 clones, less than 90% of them singletons. Between the trimmed V and J ends, which lost 4 bases and 4 bases, there was a span of 14 bases. The CDR3 is 15 amino acids. CDR1 and CDR2 (germline): SGHAT, FQNNGV. General study results and limits: Naive T cells looked more diverse than memory cells and looked like major alloresponse contributors. To unstimulated subsets, only a minor fraction of alloreactive clones could be mapped. Phenotypic classification as naive or memory proved unattainable for roughly 80-97% of proliferating CD4+ or CD8+ clones.

The chain combines TRBV11-2 with TRBJ2-1; perhaps D is TRBD1 or TRBD2 (5 bases each). Sequencing input: naive CD8+ T cells sorted from blood. The source is a human donor in good health. The CDR3 bases are TGTGCCAGCAGCTGGGGACCGTCTGGATACAATGAGCAGTTCTTC. It encodes CASSWGPSGYNEQFF. The whole variable domain, filled in from reference TRBV11-2 and TRBJ2-1, reads EAGVAQSPRYKIIEKRQSVAFWCNPISGHATLYWYQQILGQGPKLLIQFQNNGVVDDSQLPKDRFSAERLKGVDSTLKIQPAKLEDSAVYLCASSWGPSGYNEQFFGPGTRLTVL.